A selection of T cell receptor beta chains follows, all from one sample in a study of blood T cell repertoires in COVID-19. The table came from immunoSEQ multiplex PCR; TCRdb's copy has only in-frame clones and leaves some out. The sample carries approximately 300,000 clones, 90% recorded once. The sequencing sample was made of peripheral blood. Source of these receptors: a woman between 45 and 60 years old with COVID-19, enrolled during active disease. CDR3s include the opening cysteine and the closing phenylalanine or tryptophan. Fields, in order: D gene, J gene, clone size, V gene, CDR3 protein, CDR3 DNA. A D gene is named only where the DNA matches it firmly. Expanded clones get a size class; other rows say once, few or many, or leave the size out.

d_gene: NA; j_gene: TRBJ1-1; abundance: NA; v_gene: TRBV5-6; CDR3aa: CASSFTGTGGTEAFF; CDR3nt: TGTGCCAGCAGCTTTACCGGGACCGGGGGGACTGAAGCTTTCTTT
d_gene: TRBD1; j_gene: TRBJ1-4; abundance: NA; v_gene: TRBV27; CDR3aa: CASSYQGDVNEKLFF; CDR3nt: TGTGCCAGCAGCTATCAGGGGGACGTTAATGAAAAACTGTTTTTT
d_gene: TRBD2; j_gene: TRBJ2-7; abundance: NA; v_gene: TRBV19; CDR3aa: CASSSSGSGGYEQYF; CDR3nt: TGTGCCAGTAGCAGTAGCGGGAGTGGAGGATACGAGCAGTACTTC
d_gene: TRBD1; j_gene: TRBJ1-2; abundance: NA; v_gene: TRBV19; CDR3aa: CASTRQGSSYGYTF; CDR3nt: TGTGCCAGTACCCGACAGGGTAGTAGTTATGGCTACACCTTC
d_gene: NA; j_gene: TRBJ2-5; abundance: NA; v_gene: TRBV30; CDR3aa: CAWKTTQGWSETQYF; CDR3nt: TGTGCCTGGAAAACGACACAGGGTTGGTCAGAGACCCAGTACTTC
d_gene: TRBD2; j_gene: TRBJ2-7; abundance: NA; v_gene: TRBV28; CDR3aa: CASSPPPTGLAEAYEQYF; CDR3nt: TGTGCCAGCAGCCCTCCCCCCACTGGACTAGCGGAAGCCTACGAGCAGTACTTC
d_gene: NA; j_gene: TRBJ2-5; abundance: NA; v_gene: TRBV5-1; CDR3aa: CASSSLEVETQYF; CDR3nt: TGCGCCAGCAGCAGCTTGGAGGTTGAGACCCAGTACTTC
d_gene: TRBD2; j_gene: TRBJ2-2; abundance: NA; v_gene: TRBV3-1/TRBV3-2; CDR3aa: CASREAGGTNTGELFF; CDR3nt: TGTGCCAGCAGAGAAGCGGGAGGAACGAACACCGGGGAGCTGTTTTTT
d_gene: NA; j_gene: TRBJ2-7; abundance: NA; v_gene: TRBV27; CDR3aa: CASSLSSGFSSYEQYF; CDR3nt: TGTGCCAGCAGTTTATCGAGCGGGTTTAGCTCCTACGAGCAGTACTTC
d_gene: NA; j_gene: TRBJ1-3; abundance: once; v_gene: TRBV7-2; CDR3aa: CASSFGGAGGNTIYF; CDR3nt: TGTGCCAGCAGCTTTGGGGGGGCTGGTGGAAACACCATATATTTT
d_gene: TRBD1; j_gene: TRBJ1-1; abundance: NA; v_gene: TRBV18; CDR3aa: CASSPSGTGGGAFF; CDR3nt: TGTGCCAGCTCACCCTCCGGGACAGGGGGCGGAGCTTTCTTT
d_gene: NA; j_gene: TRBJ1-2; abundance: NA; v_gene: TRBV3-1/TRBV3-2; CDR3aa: CASSQLGMEGLLYGYTF; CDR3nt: TGTGCCAGCAGCCAGCTGGGTATGGAGGGGCTACTCTATGGCTACACCTTC
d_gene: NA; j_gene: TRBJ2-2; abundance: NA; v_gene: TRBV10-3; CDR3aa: CAISASPYTGELFF; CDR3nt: TGTGCCATCTCGGCTAGTCCGTACACCGGGGAGCTGTTTTTT
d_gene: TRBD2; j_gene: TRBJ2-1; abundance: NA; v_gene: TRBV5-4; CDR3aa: CASSLSAGDYNEQFF; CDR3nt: TGTGCCAGCAGCTTGTCAGCGGGAGATTACAATGAGCAGTTCTTC
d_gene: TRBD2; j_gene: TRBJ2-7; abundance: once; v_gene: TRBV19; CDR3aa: CASMRGGSSYEQYF; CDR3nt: TGTGCCAGTATGCGGGGCGGGAGCTCCTACGAGCAGTACTTC
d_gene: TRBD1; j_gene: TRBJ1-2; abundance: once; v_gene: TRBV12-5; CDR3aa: CASGEGTAYGYTF; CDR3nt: TGTGCTAGTGGTGAAGGGACAGCCTATGGCTACACCTTC
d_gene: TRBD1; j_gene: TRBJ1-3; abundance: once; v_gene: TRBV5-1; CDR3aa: CASSRGKGAVGNTIYF; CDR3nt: TGCGCCAGCAGCCGGGGGAAGGGGGCAGTTGGAAACACCATATATTTT